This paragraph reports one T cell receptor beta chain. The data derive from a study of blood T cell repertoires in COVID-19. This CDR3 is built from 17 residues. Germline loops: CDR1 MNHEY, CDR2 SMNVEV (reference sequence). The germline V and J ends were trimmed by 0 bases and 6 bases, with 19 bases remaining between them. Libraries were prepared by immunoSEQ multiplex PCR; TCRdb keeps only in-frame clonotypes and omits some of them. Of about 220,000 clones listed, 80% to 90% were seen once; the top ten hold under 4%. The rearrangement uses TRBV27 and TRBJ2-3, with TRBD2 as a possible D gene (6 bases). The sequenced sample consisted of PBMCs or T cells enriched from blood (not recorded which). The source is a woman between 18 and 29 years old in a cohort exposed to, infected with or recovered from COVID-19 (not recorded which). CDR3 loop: CASSLSRGLSSSDTQYF. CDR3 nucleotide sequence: TGTGCCAGCAGTTTATCGAGGGGACTCTCGTCGTCGGATACGCAGTATTTT.